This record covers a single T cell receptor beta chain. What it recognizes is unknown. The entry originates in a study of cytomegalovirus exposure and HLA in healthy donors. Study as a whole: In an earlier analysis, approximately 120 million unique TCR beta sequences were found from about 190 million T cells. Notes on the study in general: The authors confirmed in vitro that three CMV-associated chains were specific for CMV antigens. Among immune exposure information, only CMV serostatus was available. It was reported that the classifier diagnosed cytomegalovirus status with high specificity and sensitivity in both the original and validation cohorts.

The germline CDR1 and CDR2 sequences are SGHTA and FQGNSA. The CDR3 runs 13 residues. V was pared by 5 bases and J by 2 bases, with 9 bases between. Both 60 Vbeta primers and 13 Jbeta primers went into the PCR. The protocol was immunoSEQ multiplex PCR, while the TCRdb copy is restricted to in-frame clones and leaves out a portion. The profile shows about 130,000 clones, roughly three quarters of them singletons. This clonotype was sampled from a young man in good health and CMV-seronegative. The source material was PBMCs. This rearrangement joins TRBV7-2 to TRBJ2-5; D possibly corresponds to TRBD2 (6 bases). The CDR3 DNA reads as TGTGCCAGCAGCCGACTAGAACAAGAGACCCAGTACTTC. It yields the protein CASSRLEQETQYF.